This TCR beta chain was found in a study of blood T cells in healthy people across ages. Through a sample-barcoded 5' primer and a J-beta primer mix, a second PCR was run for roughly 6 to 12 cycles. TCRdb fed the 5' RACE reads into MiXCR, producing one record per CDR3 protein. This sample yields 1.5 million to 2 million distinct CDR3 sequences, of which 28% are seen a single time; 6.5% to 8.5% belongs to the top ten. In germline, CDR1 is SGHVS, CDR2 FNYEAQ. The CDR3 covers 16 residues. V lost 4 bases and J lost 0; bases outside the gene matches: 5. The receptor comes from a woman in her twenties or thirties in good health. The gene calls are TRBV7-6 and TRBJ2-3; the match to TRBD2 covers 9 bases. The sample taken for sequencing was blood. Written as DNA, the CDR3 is TGTGCCAGCAGCTACCTCGCGGGGGGGAGCACAGATACGCAGTATTTT. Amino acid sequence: CASSYLAGGSTDTQYF.